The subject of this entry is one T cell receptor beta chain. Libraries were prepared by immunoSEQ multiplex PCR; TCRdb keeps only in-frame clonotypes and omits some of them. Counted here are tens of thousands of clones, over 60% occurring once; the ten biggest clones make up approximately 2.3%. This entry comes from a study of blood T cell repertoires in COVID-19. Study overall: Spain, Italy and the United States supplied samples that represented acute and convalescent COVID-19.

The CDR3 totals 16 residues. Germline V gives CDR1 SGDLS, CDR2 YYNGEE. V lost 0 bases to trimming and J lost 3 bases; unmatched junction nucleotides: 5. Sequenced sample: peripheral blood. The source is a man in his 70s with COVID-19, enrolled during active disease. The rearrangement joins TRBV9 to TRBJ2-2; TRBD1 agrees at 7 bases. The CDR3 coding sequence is TGTGCCAGCAGCGTAGGAACAGGGGCTGACACCGGGGAGCTGTTTTTT. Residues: CASSVGTGADTGELFF.